A single sample gave rise to the 26 T cell receptor beta chains below, sequenced in a study of PD-L1 blockade in urothelial cancer. The time point here: pretreatment peripheral blood. Generated by immunoSEQ multiplex PCR, the TCRdb table keeps only in-frame clones and is missing some. The sample lists about 17,000 clones; about 91% were seen once. This specimen consisted of PBMCs, obtained around atezolizumab (anti-PD-L1) treatment. The receptors were sampled from a man aged 65 to 79 with urothelial cancer.

The genes are TRBV6-1 and TRBJ2-5; TRBD2 agrees at 9 bases. Germline lookup yields CDR1 MNHNS and CDR2 SASEGT. V lost 4 bases, J lost 5 bases, and 5 bases stayed unmatched. The CDR3 is made up of 14 amino acids. CDR3: CASSVGLAGETQYF. CDR3 bases: TGTGCCAGCAGTGTGGGACTAGCTGGGGAGACCCAGTACTTC.

This rearrangement joins TRBV18 to TRBJ1-3; the D is unclear. The CDR3 totals 14 residues. CDR1 KGHSH and CDR2 LQKENI come from the germline V gene. V was clipped by 2 bases and J by 3 bases, with 8 bases between them. The CDR3: CASSPGGDGNTIYF. The CDR3 coding sequence is TGTGCCAGCTCACCAGGCGGCGATGGAAACACCATATATTTT.

This clone has just one count. This chain links TRBV5-1 with TRBJ1-4; tentative D call: TRBD1 (6 bases). From germline, CDR1 is SGHRS and CDR2 YFSETQ. The CDR3 has 18 amino acids. Trimming removed 0 bases from V and 0 bases from J, with 15 bases in between. The CDR3 loop is CASSLDFTDRSTNEKLFF. The CDR3 coding sequence is TGCGCCAGCAGCTTGGATTTTACGGACAGATCAACTAATGAAAAACTGTTTTTT.

This clone occurred once. V is TRBV18 and J is TRBJ2-7; the D is unclear. The CDR3 length is 14 residues. The germline gives CDR1 KGHSH, CDR2 LQKENI. The V end lost 2 bases, the J end lost 0 bases, and 8 bases lay between the germline ends. CDR3 nucleotides: TGTGCCAGCTCACCAGGTTACAGCTCCTACGAGCAGTACTTC. Translating gives CASSPGYSSYEQYF.

The chain joins TRBV27 to TRBJ2-6; D is undetermined. Trimming removed 3 bases from V and 2 bases from J, with 5 bases in between. This CDR3 contains 14 residues. CDR1 MNHEY and CDR2 SMNVEV come from the germline V gene (reference sequence). This CDR3 reads CASSFSAGANVLTF. CDR3 nucleotides: TGTGCCAGCAGTTTTTCGGCTGGGGCCAACGTCCTGACTTTC.

This rearrangement joins TRBV2 to TRBJ1-2, with 7 nucleotides matching TRBD1. The CDR3 extends over 12 amino acids. The germline V gene has CDR1 SNHLY and CDR2 FYNNEI. The junction had 6 bases not matched to a gene; V was cut back by 6 bases and J by 8 bases. The CDR3 DNA follows: TGTGCCAGCAGAGACAGGGTTCTCGGCTACACCTTC. It specifies CASRDRVLGYTF.

V gene TRBV4-1 combines with J gene TRBJ1-2; a possible D gene is TRBD1 (5 bases). Germline values: CDR1 MGHRA, CDR2 YSYEKL. Trimming pared 1 base from V and 6 bases from J, leaving 12 bases between. CDR3 size: 14 residues. In nucleotides, the CDR3 is TGCGCCAGCAGCCAAGGTCTGGCGGGGGATGGCTACACCTTC. It specifies CASSQGLAGDGYTF.

The chain couples TRBV6-1 to TRBJ1-6; D gene unclear. Germline-derived CDR1 and CDR2 are MNHNS and SASEGT. The V and J ends lost 10 bases and 11 bases respectively, with 15 bases between them. The CDR3 sequence is 12 residues long. CDR3 sequence reads: CATLRGATPLHF. The CDR3 DNA reads TGTGCCACCCTCCGCGGCGCAACACCCCTCCACTTT.

The chain recombines TRBV6-5 with TRBJ1-1, with D possibly being TRBD1 (5 bases). Trimming removed 6 bases from V and 0 bases from J, with 11 bases in between. CDR3 size: 14 residues. Germline values: CDR1 MNHEY, CDR2 SVGAGI. In nucleotides, the CDR3 is TGTGCCAGCAGGGATACAGGCATGAACACTGAAGCTTTCTTT. Its translation is CASRDTGMNTEAFF.

The genes are TRBV7-9 and TRBJ2-7; D is possibly TRBD1 (5 bases). The germline V gene encodes CDR1 SEHNR and CDR2 FQNEAQ (reference sequence). V gave up 0 bases and J gave up 3 bases, with 6 bases separating them. The length of the CDR3 is 13 residues. The CDR3 DNA reads TGTGCCAGCAGCTTAGCAGACAGCTACGAGCAGTACTTC. This gives the protein CASSLADSYEQYF.

V usage is TRBV5-1 and J usage is TRBJ1-2, with D unresolved. Per germline, CDR1 SGHRS and CDR2 YFSETQ. CDR3 size: 11 residues. V was clipped by 0 bases and J by 8 bases, with 5 bases between them. The CDR3 loop reads CASSLDEGYTF. The CDR3 DNA follows: TGCGCCAGCAGCTTGGATGAGGGCTACACCTTC.

The rearrangement links TRBV5-4 to TRBJ2-6; D unclear. CDR1 is SGHNT, CDR2 YYREEE, per germline (reference sequence). The V and J ends lost 2 bases and 0 bases respectively, with 6 bases between them. This CDR3 spans 15 amino acids. The CDR3 DNA sequence: TGTGCCAGCAGCTTATTCAGCTCTGGGGCCAACGTCCTGACTTTC. Translation gives CASSLFSSGANVLTF.

The V gene is TRBV28, the J gene TRBJ2-3; 9 positions agree with TRBD1. V lost 1 base and J lost 3; bases outside the gene matches: 8. The germline CDR1 and CDR2 sequences are MDHEN and SYDVKM. CDR3 length equals 17 residues. The CDR3 bases are TGTGCCAGCAGTTTATTAACAGGGGGCCCGGGGACAGATACGCAGTATTTT. It translates to CASSLLTGGPGTDTQYF.

The chain links TRBV4-2 to TRBJ2-1; 10 positions match TRBD1. This CDR3 contains 14 residues. J was trimmed by 8 bases and V by 3 bases; bases with no gene match: 4. CDR1 is LGHNA and CDR2 is YNFKEQ in the germline V gene. The CDR3 protein is CASSHDRGHDEQFF. CDR3 bases: TGTGCCAGCAGCCATGACAGGGGGCATGATGAGCAGTTCTTC.

The chain links TRBV2 to TRBJ1-1, with D possibly matching TRBD1 (5 bases). Per germline, CDR1 SNHLY and CDR2 FYNNEI. The V gene lost 6 bases and the J gene lost 4 bases, with 12 bases spanning the gap. This CDR3 has 13 amino acids. The CDR3 DNA follows: TGTGCCAGCAGAGGGACTTTCCGCACTGAAGCTTTCTTT. Its translation is CASRGTFRTEAFF.

The chain carries TRBV28 and TRBJ2-5; 9 positions agree with TRBD1. The CDR3 contains 15 residues. The germline V gene has CDR1 MDHEN and CDR2 SYDVKM. The J segment lost 4 bases and the V segment lost 4 bases, leaving 7 bases of the junction unmatched. The CDR3 is CASSSPGQGAETQYF. The CDR3 DNA reads TGTGCCAGCAGTTCGCCGGGACAGGGAGCAGAGACCCAGTACTTC.

The CDR3 loop is CASSVRDYILPEQFF. Written as DNA, the CDR3 is TGTGCCAGCAGCGTCCGGGACTACATCCTTCCTGAGCAGTTCTTC. V gene TRBV9 combines with J gene TRBJ2-1; the match to TRBD2 covers 7 bases. Per the germline V gene, CDR1 is SGDLS and CDR2 is YYNGEE. J gave up 9 bases and V 2 bases, and 11 bases lay outside the gene matches. The length of the CDR3 is 15 residues.

This clone showed up just a few times. V is TRBV6-1 and J is TRBJ2-7, with D perhaps TRBD1 (6 bases). The germline CDR1 and CDR2 sequences are MNHNS and SASEGT. The germline V and J ends were trimmed by 6 bases and 5 bases, with 14 bases remaining between them. The CDR3 totals 13 residues. The DNA for the CDR3 is TGTGCCAGCAGCTCCGGACAGTCAGACGAGCAGTACTTC. It codes for CASSSGQSDEQYF.

V is TRBV7-9 and J is TRBJ1-1; TRBD1 is a possible D gene (6 bases). This CDR3 is built from 15 residues. Trimming pared 7 bases from V and 3 bases from J, leaving 18 bases between. Germline V gene sequence: CDR1 SEHNR, CDR2 FQNEAQ (reference sequence). The CDR3 nucleotides are TGTGCCAGCAACCCCCCGGGGGGCTCGTACACTGAAGCTTTCTTT. This gives the protein CASNPPGGSYTEAFF. Complete variable domain (other parts from reference TRBV7-9 and TRBJ1-1): DTGVSQNPRHKITKRGQNVTFRCDPISEHNRLYWYRQTLGQGPEFLTYFQNEAQLEKSRLLSDRFSAERPKGSFSTLEIQRTEQGDSAMYLCASNPPGGSYTEAFFGQGTRLTVV.

The V gene is TRBV10-2, the J gene TRBJ1-2; 11 bases align to TRBD1. V lost 7 bases and J lost 6; bases outside the gene matches: 10. CDR1 and CDR2 (germline): WSHSY, SAAADI. This CDR3 region has 15 residues. The CDR3 protein is CASTPRTGGGHGYTF. The CDR3 DNA follows: TGCGCCAGCACTCCTAGGACAGGGGGCGGTCATGGCTACACCTTC.

This clone occurred once. This chain uses TRBV4-1 with TRBJ2-5, with TRBD2 matching over 11 bases. The V gene's germline CDR1 is MGHRA and CDR2 YSYEKL. V lost 3 bases, J lost 1 base, and 4 bases stayed unmatched. The CDR3 loop spans 16 amino acids. CDR3 bases: TGCGCCAGCAGCCAGGCTAGCGGGGGGCCCCAAGAGACCCAGTACTTC. This gives the protein CASSQASGGPQETQYF.

The chain employs TRBV18 and TRBJ2-7, with D possibly being TRBD1 (5 bases). This CDR3 has 18 residues. Trimming shortened V by 5 bases and J by 7 bases, and 30 bases separated the two germline ends. The germline V gene encodes CDR1 KGHSH and CDR2 LQKENI. The CDR3 nucleotides are TGTGCCAGCTCAACCACTCCTCGTCGACAGCCCACCGGTTGGGAGCAGTACTTC. Translating gives CASSTTPRRQPTGWEQYF.

This chain connects TRBV5-5 to TRBJ1-2, with TRBD1 matching 9 bases. This CDR3 comprises 16 residues. Germline values: CDR1 SGHKS, CDR2 YYEKEE (reference sequence). V trimming: 1 base; J trimming: 0 bases; junction bases outside the gene matches: 4. CDR3 coding DNA: TGTGCCAGCAGCTTGTCCAGACAGGGGGCTAACTATGGCTACACCTTC. Translated: CASSLSRQGANYGYTF.

V usage is TRBV18 and J usage is TRBJ1-5, with 8 bases lining up with TRBD1. V lost 3 bases to trimming and J lost 5 bases; unmatched junction nucleotides: 3. The CDR3 is 14 amino acids. Per germline, CDR1 KGHSH and CDR2 LQKENI. CDR3 loop: CASSPGQGDQPQHF. As DNA, the CDR3 is TGTGCCAGCTCACCCGGACAGGGCGATCAGCCCCAGCATTTT.

V gene TRBV4-2 combines with J gene TRBJ2-6; D not resolved. This CDR3 comprises 16 residues. Germline V gene sequence: CDR1 LGHNA, CDR2 YNFKEQ. V was cut by 1 base and J by 0 bases, with 7 bases left in between. CDR3 in DNA: TGTGCCAGCAGCCAAGGGGCCAACTCTGGGGCCAACGTCCTGACTTTC. Amino acid sequence: CASSQGANSGANVLTF.

The chain's CDR3 is CASSNQGQSPGNQPQHF. CDR3 bases: TGTGCCAGTTCGAATCAGGGGCAGAGTCCGGGCAATCAGCCCCAGCATTTT. The V gene is TRBV19, the J gene TRBJ1-5, with a tentative D call TRBD1 (6 bases). Germline-derived CDR1 and CDR2 are LNHDA and SQIVND (reference sequence). The V end was cut by 8 bases, the J end by 2 bases, with 22 bases between. The length of the CDR3 is 17 residues.